This T cell receptor beta chain was found in a study of blood T cell repertoires in COVID-19. Assay: immunoSEQ multiplex PCR; the TCRdb copy retains only in-frame clones and omits some. The sample contains more than 45,000 clones, 78% of which appear only once. Germline V gene sequence: CDR1 LNHDA, CDR2 SQIVND (reference sequence). Trimming shortened V by 3 bases and J by 0 bases, and 15 bases separated the two germline ends. The CDR3 has 16 amino acids. This clone turned up a few times. This TCR came from a human donor in a cohort sampled during active COVID-19. The rearrangement joins TRBV19 to TRBJ2-7; D is perhaps TRBD1 (6 bases). Specimen: peripheral blood. The CDR3 coding sequence is TGTGCCAGTAGTATTTTTCTGGGGGCGAGCTCCTACGAGCAGTACTTC. The encoded protein is CASSIFLGASSYEQYF.